Each of the 24 T cell receptor beta chains below was sequenced from the same sample in a study of shared clonotypes between healthy human individuals. Repertoires were generated with immunoSEQ multiplex PCR, while TCRdb's copy carries only in-frame clones and drops some. The sample lists about 1 million clones, 65% to 80% occurring once. The source material was memory CD4+ T cells sorted from blood. Subset defined: CD45RA-negative fraction. All receptors derive from a man younger than 35 in good health.

The J gene is TRBJ2-1, the V gene TRBV11-2; TRBD1 matches at 9 bases. Germline assignment: CDR1 SGHAT and CDR2 FQNNGV. V trimming: 5 bases; J trimming: 6 bases; junction bases outside the gene matches: 5. The CDR3 totals 14 residues. The CDR3 region has the DNA TGTGCCAGCAGCCAGCTGGGACAGGGCAATGAGCAGTTCTTC. Protein product: CASSQLGQGNEQFF.

The chain carries TRBV28 and TRBJ2-2; D might be TRBD1 (5 bases). Germline CDR1 and CDR2: MDHEN and SYDVKM. Trimming pared 7 bases from V and 4 bases from J, leaving 16 bases between. The CDR3 spans 15 residues. CDR3 nucleotides: TGTGCCAGCACCCTGTCCAGGGCGGTCACCGGGGAGCTGTTTTTT. It yields the protein CASTLSRAVTGELFF.

In regard to this clone: This sample also contains other DNA sequences that code for the same CDR3. The V gene is TRBV6-1, the J gene TRBJ2-7, with D possibly matching TRBD2 (6 bases). The CDR3 runs to 14 residues. Trimming cost V 0 bases and J 6 bases, with 12 bases left between them. The germline V gene encodes CDR1 MNHNS and CDR2 SASEGT. The CDR3 DNA reads TGTGCCAGCAGTGAAGCTGGAGGGAAGGGCGAGCAGTACTTC. Translation: CASSEAGGKGEQYF.

The chain has TRBV30 and TRBJ1-5; D possibly corresponds to TRBD1 (6 bases). Germline lookup yields CDR1 GTSNPN and CDR2 SVGIG (reference sequence). This CDR3 is built from 14 residues. V dropped 1 base and J dropped 7 bases, with 14 bases sitting between them. The CDR3 DNA reads TGTGCCTGGAGTGGGGGGGGCAGGAACCAGCCCCAGCATTTT. Amino acid sequence: CAWSGGGRNQPQHF.

The chain uses TRBV11-2 and TRBJ1-1, with D tentatively TRBD1 (6 bases). The CDR3 totals 15 residues. Germline V gives CDR1 SGHAT, CDR2 FQNNGV. V was clipped by 4 bases and J by 4 bases, with 16 bases between them. The CDR3 sequence: CASSSPLQGSTEAFF. The CDR3 DNA sequence: TGTGCCAGCAGCTCGCCTTTACAGGGTAGCACTGAAGCTTTCTTT.

The chain links TRBV7-2 to TRBJ2-1; 12 bases are a match to TRBD2. With V trimmed by 1 base and J by 7 bases, 5 bases remained unmatched. Germline CDR1 SGHTA, CDR2 FQGNSA. The CDR3 contains 16 residues. The CDR3 here is CASSLVRLAGENEQFF. The CDR3 nucleotides read TGTGCCAGCAGCTTAGTACGACTAGCGGGAGAAAATGAGCAGTTCTTC.

The rearrangement uses TRBV5-1 and TRBJ1-1; D remains ambiguous. The CDR3 is 16 residues long. CDR1 is SGHRS, CDR2 YFSETQ, per germline. Trimming removed 0 bases from V and 4 bases from J, with 16 bases in between. The CDR3 DNA follows: TGCGCCAGCAGCTTGGATCGCAGCCCGAAGGGCACTGAAGCTTTCTTT. Its translation is CASSLDRSPKGTEAFF.

The chain is built from TRBV5-4 and TRBJ2-3, with D possibly TRBD2 on 6 matching bases. Looked up from germline, CDR1 is SGHNT and CDR2 is YYREEE (reference sequence). The CDR3 extends over 15 amino acids. The V gene lost 1 base and the J gene lost 4 bases, with 13 bases spanning the gap. In DNA, the CDR3 is TGTGCCAGCAGCTTGACCAGCGGGCTGTCAGATACGCAGTATTTT. Protein: CASSLTSGLSDTQYF. Variable domain in full (rest from reference TRBV5-4 and TRBJ2-3): ETGVTQSPTHLIKTRGQQVTLRCSSQSGHNTVSWYQQALGQGPQFIFQYYREEENGRGNFPPRFSGLQFPNYSSELNVNALELDDSALYLCASSLTSGLSDTQYFGPGTRLTVL.

The gene calls are TRBV28 and TRBJ1-2; 7 bases are shared with TRBD1. Germline lookup yields CDR1 MDHEN and CDR2 SYDVKM. The CDR3 covers 16 residues. Trimming removed 6 bases from V and 0 bases from J; junction bases left unmatched: 10. CDR3 protein: CASRGQTYNSNYGYTF. CDR3 coding DNA: TGTGCCAGCAGGGGACAGACCTATAATTCTAACTATGGCTACACCTTC.

The rearrangement uses TRBV18 and TRBJ1-2, with D possibly being TRBD1 (6 bases). V lost 2 bases and J lost 8, with 15 bases in between. Germline V lookup: CDR1 KGHSH, CDR2 LQKENI. The CDR3 is 14 residues long. The CDR3 is CASSPTGDIWGYTF. In DNA, the CDR3 is TGTGCCAGCTCACCAACGGGGGACATCTGGGGCTACACCTTC.

As for this clone: Germline and junction disagree at one end, which may indicate a read error. This chain joins TRBV27 and TRBJ1-1; 9 bases are a match to TRBD1. Germline CDR1 and CDR2: MNHEY and SMNVEV (reference sequence). The CDR3 runs to 16 residues. Here the CDR3 reads CASSFTGGRLKTEAFF. CDR3 coding DNA: TGTGCCAGCAGTTTCACAGGGGGCCGCTTGAAAACTGAAGCTTTCTTT.

This chain joins TRBV4-3 and TRBJ2-3; D is ambiguous. The CDR3 is 13 residues long. V lost 1 base and J lost 6, with 8 bases in between. From germline, CDR1 is LGHNA and CDR2 YSLEER. The CDR3 sequence: CASSQGIGDTQYF. CDR3 DNA sequence: TGCGCCAGCAGCCAAGGAATAGGGGATACGCAGTATTTT.

A note on this clone: One junction end does not reproduce the germline sequence, and a read error may be involved. The rearrangement joins TRBV18 to TRBJ1-2; D gene unclear. This CDR3 is 14 amino acids long. Germline CDR1 and CDR2: KGHSH and LQKENI. The CDR3 loop is CASSPPKSNYGYTF. In nucleotides, the CDR3 is TGTGCCAGTTCACCACCCAAATCGAACTATGGCTACACCTTC.

The sample holds a few counts of this clone. At one end, the junction sequence differs from germline, possibly due to a read error. The rearrangement uses TRBV10-3 and TRBJ2-3, with TRBD2 identical over 10 bases. CDR1 ENHRY and CDR2 SYGVKD come from the germline V gene. This CDR3 is built from 16 residues. Here the CDR3 DNA reads TGTGCCATCAGTGAGTCTTCTAGCGGGAGCAAAGATACGCAGTATTTT. Translating gives CAISESSSGSKDTQYF.

V usage is TRBV5-6 and J usage is TRBJ1-2; TRBD1 aligns across 10 bases. CDR1 is SGHDT and CDR2 is YYEEEE in the germline V gene. The CDR3 extends over 14 amino acids. Unmatched junction bases numbered 3, after V lost 4 bases and J lost 3 bases. CDR3 DNA sequence: TGTGCCAGCAGCGGGGACAGGGGAGACTATGGCTACACCTTC. Its translation: CASSGDRGDYGYTF.

This chain uses TRBV5-4 with TRBJ1-4; D possibly corresponds to TRBD1 (5 bases). Trimming stripped 2 bases from V and 1 base from J, with 6 bases between. The CDR3 contains 14 residues. CDR1 is SGHNT, CDR2 YYREEE, per germline (reference sequence). The CDR3 spells CASSFGGTNEKLFF. The CDR3 DNA sequence: TGTGCCAGCAGCTTCGGGGGAACTAATGAAAAACTGTTTTTT. Supplemented by reference TRBV5-4 and TRBJ1-4, the full variable domain reads ETGVTQSPTHLIKTRGQQVTLRCSSQSGHNTVSWYQQALGQGPQFIFQYYREEENGRGNFPPRFSGLQFPNYSSELNVNALELDDSALYLCASSFGGTNEKLFFGSGTQLSVL.

This rearrangement joins TRBV7-9 to TRBJ2-1, with 13 positions matching TRBD2. This CDR3 has 17 residues. The V gene's germline CDR1 is SEHNR and CDR2 FQNEAQ (reference sequence). V lost 3 bases, J lost 2 bases, and 4 bases stayed unmatched. CDR3 nucleotides: TGTGCCAGCAGCTTGGGACTAGCGGGACCAACCTACAATGAGCAGTTCTTC. Translating it yields CASSLGLAGPTYNEQFF.

This clone is a singleton in its sample. The rearrangement joins TRBV19 to TRBJ1-5; D call uncertain. The CDR3 runs 12 residues. V lost 7 bases, J lost 7 bases, and 11 bases lay in between. Germline V gives CDR1 LNHDA, CDR2 SQIVND (reference sequence). The CDR3 sequence: CASNPPGQPQHF. The CDR3, as DNA: TGTGCCAGTAATCCACCGGGGCAGCCCCAGCATTTT.

This chain connects TRBV5-1 to TRBJ2-1; the match to TRBD1 covers 8 bases. The V gene end was trimmed by 3 bases and the J gene end by 7 bases; junction bases not matched to a gene: 9. The CDR3 runs to 15 residues. Germline lookup yields CDR1 SGHRS and CDR2 YFSETQ. The CDR3: CASSSGQASRNEQFF. Written as DNA, the CDR3 is TGCGCCAGCAGCTCGGGACAGGCCTCTAGGAATGAGCAGTTCTTC.

The chain is built from TRBV7-2 and TRBJ1-2, with unresolved D. The CDR3 contains 13 residues. V lost 1 base, J lost 8 bases, and 11 bases lay in between. Germline V gene data show CDR1 as SGHTA and CDR2 as FQGNSA. The DNA for the CDR3 is TGTGCCAGCAGCTTAGAGCGGAATATGGGCTACACCTTC. Amino acids: CASSLERNMGYTF.

V is TRBV11-2 and J is TRBJ2-5; no reliable D call. The length of the CDR3 is 14 residues. Trimming stripped 1 base from V and 3 bases from J, with 9 bases between. Germline assignment: CDR1 SGHAT and CDR2 FQNNGV. The CDR3 region is CASSLVGLKETQYF. As DNA, the CDR3 is TGTGCCAGCAGCTTAGTAGGGCTGAAAGAGACCCAGTACTTC.

The V and J genes are TRBV4-1 and TRBJ1-3; no definite D call. The CDR3 sequence is 14 residues long. CDR1 is MGHRA and CDR2 is YSYEKL in the germline V gene. V lost 1 base and J lost 0, with 4 bases in between. CDR3 DNA sequence: TGCGCCAGCAGCCAAGTATCCTCTGGAAACACCATATATTTT. Its protein product is CASSQVSSGNTIYF.

The chain joins TRBV19 to TRBJ2-3; D is possibly TRBD2 (6 bases). V lost 4 bases, J lost 4 bases, and 12 bases lay in between. In germline, CDR1 is LNHDA, CDR2 SQIVND (reference sequence). The CDR3 spans 14 residues. The CDR3 nucleotides read TGTGCCAGTAGTAGGGAACTAGCAGCAGATACGCAGTATTTT. Protein sequence: CASSRELAADTQYF.

The chain has TRBV7-3 and TRBJ2-1, with TRBD2 identical over 12 bases. Germline CDR1 reads SGHTA; CDR2 reads FQGTGA. The ends lost 5 bases at V and 4 bases at J; junction bases unmatched: 6. The CDR3 is 16 amino acids. CDR3 loop: CASSLRTSGEYNEQFF. In DNA form, the CDR3 reads TGTGCCAGCAGCCTCAGGACTAGCGGGGAATACAATGAGCAGTTCTTC.